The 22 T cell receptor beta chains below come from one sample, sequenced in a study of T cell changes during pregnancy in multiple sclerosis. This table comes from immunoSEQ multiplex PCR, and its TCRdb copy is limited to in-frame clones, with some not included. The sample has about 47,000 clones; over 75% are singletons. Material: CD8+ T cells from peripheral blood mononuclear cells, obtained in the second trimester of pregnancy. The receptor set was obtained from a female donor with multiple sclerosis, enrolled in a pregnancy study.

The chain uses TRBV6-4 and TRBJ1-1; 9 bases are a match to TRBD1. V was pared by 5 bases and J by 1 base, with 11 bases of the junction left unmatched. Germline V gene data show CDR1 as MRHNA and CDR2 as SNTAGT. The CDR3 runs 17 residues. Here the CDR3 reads CASSSGTGSKPNTEAFF. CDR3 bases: TGTGCCAGCAGTTCCGGGACAGGGTCTAAGCCGAACACTGAAGCTTTCTTT.

This CDR3 reads CASSLAYNEQFF. CDR3 nucleotides: TGTGCCAGTAGTTTGGCATACAATGAGCAGTTCTTC. The chain employs TRBV19 and TRBJ2-1, with unresolved D. V was pared by 5 bases and J by 4 bases, with 6 bases between. The germline CDR1 and CDR2 sequences are LNHDA and SQIVND (reference sequence). The CDR3 length is 12 residues.

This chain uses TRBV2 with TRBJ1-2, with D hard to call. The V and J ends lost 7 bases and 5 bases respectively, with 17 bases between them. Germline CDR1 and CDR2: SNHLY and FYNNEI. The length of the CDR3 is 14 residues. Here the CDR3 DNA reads TGTGCCAGCAAGCGAGACCCCGGGTTGTATGGCTACACCTTC. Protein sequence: CASKRDPGLYGYTF.

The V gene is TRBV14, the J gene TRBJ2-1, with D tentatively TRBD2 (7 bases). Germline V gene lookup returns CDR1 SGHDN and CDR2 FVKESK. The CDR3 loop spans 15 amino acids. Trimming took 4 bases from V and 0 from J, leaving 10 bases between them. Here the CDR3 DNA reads TGTGCCAGCAGCCCCGGGGGGCGCTCCTACAATGAGCAGTTCTTC. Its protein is CASSPGGRSYNEQFF.

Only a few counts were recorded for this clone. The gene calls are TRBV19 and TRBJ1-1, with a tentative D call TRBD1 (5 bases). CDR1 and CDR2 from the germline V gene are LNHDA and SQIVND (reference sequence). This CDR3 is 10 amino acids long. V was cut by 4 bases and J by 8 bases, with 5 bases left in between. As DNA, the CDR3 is TGTGCCAGTAGTAACAGGGAAGCTTTCTTT. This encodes CASSNREAFF.

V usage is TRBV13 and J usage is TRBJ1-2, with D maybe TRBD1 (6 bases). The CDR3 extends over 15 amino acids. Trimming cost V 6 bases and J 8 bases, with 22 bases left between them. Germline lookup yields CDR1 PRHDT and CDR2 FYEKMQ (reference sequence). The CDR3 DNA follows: TGTGCCAGCAGTTTCGGTTTCGGGGGGGCGACGGGCTACACCTTC. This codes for CASSFGFGGATGYTF. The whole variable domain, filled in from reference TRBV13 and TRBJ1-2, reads AAGVIQSPRHLIKEKRETATLKCYPIPRHDTVYWYQQGPGQDPQFLISFYEKMQSDKGSIPDRFSAQQFSDYHSELNMSSLELGDSALYFCASSFGFGGATGYTFGSGTRLTVV.

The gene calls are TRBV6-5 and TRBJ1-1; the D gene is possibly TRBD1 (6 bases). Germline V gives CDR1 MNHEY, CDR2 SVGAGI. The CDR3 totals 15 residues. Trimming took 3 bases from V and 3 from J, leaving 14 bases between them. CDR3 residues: CASSYRGGAYTEAFF. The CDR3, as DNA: TGTGCCAGCAGTTATCGCGGGGGCGCTTACACTGAAGCTTTCTTT.

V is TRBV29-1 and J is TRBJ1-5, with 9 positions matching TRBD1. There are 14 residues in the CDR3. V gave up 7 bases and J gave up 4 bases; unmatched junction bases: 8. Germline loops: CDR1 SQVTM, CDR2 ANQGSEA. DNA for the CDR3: TGCAGCGCTGCCGGGACAGGGATTAATCAGCCCCAGCATTTT. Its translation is CSAAGTGINQPQHF.

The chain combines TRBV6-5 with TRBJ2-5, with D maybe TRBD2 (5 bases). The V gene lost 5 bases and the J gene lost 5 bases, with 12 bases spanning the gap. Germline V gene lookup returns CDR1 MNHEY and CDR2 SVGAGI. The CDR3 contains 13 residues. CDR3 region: CASSPRTGETQYF. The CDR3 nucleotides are TGTGCCAGCAGTCCCCGGACTGGTGAGACCCAGTACTTC.

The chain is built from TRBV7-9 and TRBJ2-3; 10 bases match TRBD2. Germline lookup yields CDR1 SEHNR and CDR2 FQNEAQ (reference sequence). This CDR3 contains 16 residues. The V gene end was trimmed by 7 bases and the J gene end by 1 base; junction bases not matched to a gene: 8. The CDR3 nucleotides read TGTGCCAGCAACCCTGATCTAGCGGGAGGCACAGATACGCAGTATTTT. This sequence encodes CASNPDLAGGTDTQYF.

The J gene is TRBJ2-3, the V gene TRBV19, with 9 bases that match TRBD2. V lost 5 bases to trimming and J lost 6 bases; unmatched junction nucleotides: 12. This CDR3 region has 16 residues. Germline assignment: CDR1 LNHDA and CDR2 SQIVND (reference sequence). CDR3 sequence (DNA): TGTGCCAGTAGTTTCTCAGTAGCGGGAGCAAGTGATACGCAGTATTTT. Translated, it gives CASSFSVAGASDTQYF. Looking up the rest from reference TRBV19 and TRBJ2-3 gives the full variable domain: DGGITQSPKYLFRKEGQNVTLSCEQNLNHDAMYWYRQDPGQGLRLIYYSQIVNDFQKGDIAEGYSVSREKKESFPLTVTSAQKNPTAFYLCASSFSVAGASDTQYFGPGTRLTVL.

The CDR3 loop reads CSVEWTGGTYEQYF. The CDR3, as DNA: TGCAGCGTCGAATGGACAGGAGGGACCTACGAGCAGTACTTC. V usage is TRBV29-1 and J usage is TRBJ2-7, with D perhaps matching TRBD1 (7 bases). Trimming shortened V by 6 bases and J by 2 bases, and 17 bases separated the two germline ends. CDR1 is SQVTM, CDR2 ANQGSEA, per germline. The CDR3 runs 14 residues.

CDR3 protein: CASSQVAGPPLHF. The CDR3 DNA is TGCGCCAGCAGCCAAGTAGCCGGTCCACCCCTCCACTTT. This sequence joins TRBV4-1 and TRBJ1-6, with D unresolved. Looked up from germline, CDR1 is MGHRA and CDR2 is YSYEKL. This CDR3 contains 13 residues. Trimming stripped 1 base from V and 11 bases from J, with 9 bases between.

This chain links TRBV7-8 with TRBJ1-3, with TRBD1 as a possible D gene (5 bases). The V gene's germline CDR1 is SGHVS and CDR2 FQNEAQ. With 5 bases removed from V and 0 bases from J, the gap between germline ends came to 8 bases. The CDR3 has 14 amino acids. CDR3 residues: CASSPQGSGNTIYF. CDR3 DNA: TGTGCCAGCAGCCCCCAGGGCTCTGGAAACACCATATATTTT.

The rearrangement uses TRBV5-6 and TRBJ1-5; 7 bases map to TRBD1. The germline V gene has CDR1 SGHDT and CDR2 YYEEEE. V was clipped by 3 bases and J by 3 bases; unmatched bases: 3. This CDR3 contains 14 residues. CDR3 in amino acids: CASSSRGHNQPQHF. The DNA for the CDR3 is TGTGCCAGCAGCTCAAGGGGGCACAATCAGCCCCAGCATTTT.

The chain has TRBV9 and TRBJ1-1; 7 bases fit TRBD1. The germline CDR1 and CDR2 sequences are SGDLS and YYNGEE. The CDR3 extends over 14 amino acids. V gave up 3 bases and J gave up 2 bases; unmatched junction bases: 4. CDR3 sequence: CASSGQGGNTEAFF. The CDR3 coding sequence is TGTGCCAGCAGCGGCCAGGGGGGCAACACTGAAGCTTTCTTT.

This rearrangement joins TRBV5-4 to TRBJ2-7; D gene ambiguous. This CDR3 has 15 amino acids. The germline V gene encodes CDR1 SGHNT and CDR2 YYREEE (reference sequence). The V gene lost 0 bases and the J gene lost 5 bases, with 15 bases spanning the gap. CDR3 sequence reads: CASSLDEYPLDEQYF. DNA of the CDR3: TGTGCCAGCAGCTTGGACGAGTACCCTCTGGACGAGCAGTACTTC.

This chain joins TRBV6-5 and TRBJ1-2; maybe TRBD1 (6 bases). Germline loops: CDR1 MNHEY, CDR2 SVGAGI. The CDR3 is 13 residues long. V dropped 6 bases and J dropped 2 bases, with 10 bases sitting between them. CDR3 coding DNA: TGTGCCAGCAGCCCCCAGGGGAACTATGGCTACACCTTC. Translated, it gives CASSPQGNYGYTF.

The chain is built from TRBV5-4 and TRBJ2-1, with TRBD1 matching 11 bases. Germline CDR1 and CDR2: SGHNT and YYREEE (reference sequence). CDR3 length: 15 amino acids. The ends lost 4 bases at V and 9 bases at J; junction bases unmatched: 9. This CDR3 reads CASSIAGTGGGEQFF. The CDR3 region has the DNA TGTGCCAGCAGCATCGCCGGGACAGGGGGAGGTGAGCAGTTCTTC.

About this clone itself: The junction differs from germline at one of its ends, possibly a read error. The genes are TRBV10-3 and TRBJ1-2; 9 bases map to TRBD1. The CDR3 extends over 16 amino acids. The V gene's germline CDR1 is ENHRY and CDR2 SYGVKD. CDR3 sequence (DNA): TGTGCCATCAGTGAGCCCAACGTGGGGGACAGGGTAGCGCGAGACTTC. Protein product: CAISEPNVGDRVARDF.

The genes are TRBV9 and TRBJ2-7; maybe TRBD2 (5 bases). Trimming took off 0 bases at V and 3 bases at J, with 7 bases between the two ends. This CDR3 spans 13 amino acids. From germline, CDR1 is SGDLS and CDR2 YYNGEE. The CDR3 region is CASSVEEDYEQYF. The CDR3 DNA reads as TGTGCCAGCAGCGTAGAGGAGGACTACGAGCAGTACTTC.

The CDR3: CASSFRQGSPYEQYF. The CDR3 DNA follows: TGTGCCAGCAGCTTCCGACAGGGGAGTCCCTACGAGCAGTACTTC. J is TRBJ2-7 and V is TRBV12-1; the table's TRBD1 call for D was not verified on the DNA. TRBV12-1 is shown as a pseudogene. This CDR3 region has 15 residues.